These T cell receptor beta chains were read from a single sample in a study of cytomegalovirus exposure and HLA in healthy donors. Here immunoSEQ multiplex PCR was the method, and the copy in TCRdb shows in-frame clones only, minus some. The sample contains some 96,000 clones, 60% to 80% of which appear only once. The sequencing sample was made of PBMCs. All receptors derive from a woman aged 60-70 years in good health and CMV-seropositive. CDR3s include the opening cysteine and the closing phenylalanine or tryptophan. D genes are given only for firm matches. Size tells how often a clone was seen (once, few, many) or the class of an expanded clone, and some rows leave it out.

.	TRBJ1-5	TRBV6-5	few	CASSGGNGQPQHF	TGTGCCAGCTCCGGGGGTAACGGTCAGCCCCAGCATTTT
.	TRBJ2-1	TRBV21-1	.	CASTSLAGINNEQFF	TGTGCCAGCACCAGTCTAGCGGGGATCAACAATGAGCAGTTCTTC
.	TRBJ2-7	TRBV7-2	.	CASSLVGVGQINYEQYF	TGTGCCAGCAGCTTAGTCGGGGTTGGGCAGATAAACTACGAGCAGTACTTC
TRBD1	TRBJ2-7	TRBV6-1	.	CASTGTGGFYEQYF	TGTGCCAGCACCGGGACAGGGGGATTTTACGAGCAGTACTTC
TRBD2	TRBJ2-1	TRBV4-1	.	CASSLGTSGSYNEQFF	TGCGCCAGCAGCCTAGGGACTAGCGGCAGCTACAATGAGCAGTTCTTC
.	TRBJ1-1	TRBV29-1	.	CSVTGGVDTEAFF	TGCAGCGTTACTGGGGGGGTGGACACTGAAGCTTTCTTT
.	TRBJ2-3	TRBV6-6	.	CASSYAPRGTDTQYF	TGTGCCAGCAGTTACGCCCCCCGGGGCACAGATACGCAGTATTTT
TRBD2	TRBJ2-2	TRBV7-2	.	CASSPNSGFRGTGELFF	TGTGCCAGCAGCCCAAATAGCGGGTTTAGAGGCACCGGGGAGCTGTTTTTT
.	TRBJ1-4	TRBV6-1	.	CASSEHTGRSEKLFF	TGTGCCAGCAGTGAACACACTGGGCGCAGTGAAAAACTGTTTTTT
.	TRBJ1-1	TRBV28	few	CASSLWGANTEAFF	TGTGCCAGCAGCCTCTGGGGAGCTAACACTGAAGCTTTCTTT
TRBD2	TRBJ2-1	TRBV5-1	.	CASSLFRTAGNEQFF	TGCGCCAGCAGCTTATTTAGAACAGCGGGGAATGAGCAGTTCTTC
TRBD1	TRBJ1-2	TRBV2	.	CASSEDRDRRYGYTF	TGTGCCAGCAGTGAAGACCGGGACAGGAGATATGGCTACACCTTC
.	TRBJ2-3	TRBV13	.	CASGGAREDTQYF	TGTGCCAGCGGGGGGGCCCGTGAGGATACGCAGTATTTT
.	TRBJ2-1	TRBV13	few	CASSNHRNEQFF	TGTGCCAGCAGCAACCACAGGAATGAGCAGTTCTTC
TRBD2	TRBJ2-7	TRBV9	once	CASSVGGGPNYEQYF	TGTGCCAGCAGCGTCGGGGGAGGGCCTAATTACGAGCAGTACTTC
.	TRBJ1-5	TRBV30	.	CAWSVSVNQPQHF	TGTGCCTGGAGTGTATCTGTCAATCAGCCCCAGCATTTT
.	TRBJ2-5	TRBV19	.	CASSIAPGLEAQYF	TGTGCCAGTAGTATAGCCCCAGGACTTGAGGCCCAGTACTTC
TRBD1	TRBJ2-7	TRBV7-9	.	CASSFSTGVHEQYF	TGTGCCAGCAGCTTTAGCACAGGGGTCCACGAGCAGTACTTC
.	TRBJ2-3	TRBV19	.	CASSIGRGITGDTQYF	TGTGCCAGTAGTATTGGAAGGGGGATAACGGGAGATACGCAGTATTTT
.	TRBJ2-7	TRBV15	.	CATSRDPLPEQYF	TGTGCCACCAGCAGAGATCCCCTCCCCGAGCAGTACTTC
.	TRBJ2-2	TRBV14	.	CASSQWHTGELFF	TGTGCCAGCAGCCAATGGCACACCGGGGAGCTGTTTTTT
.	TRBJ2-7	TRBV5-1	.	CASSLAVNYEQYF	TGCGCCAGCAGCTTGGCCGTTAACTACGAGCAGTACTTC
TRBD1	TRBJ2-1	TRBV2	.	CASSSWAGGTSSSYNEQFF	TGTGCCAGCAGTAGTTGGGCAGGGGGCACCTCGAGCTCCTACAATGAGCAGTTCTTC
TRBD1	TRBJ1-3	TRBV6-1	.	CASSGLQGGSGNTIYF	TGTGCCAGCAGTGGATTACAGGGGGGATCTGGAAACACCATATATTTT
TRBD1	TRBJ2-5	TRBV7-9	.	CASSLDRNQETQYF	TGTGCCAGCAGCTTGGACAGGAATCAAGAGACCCAGTACTTC
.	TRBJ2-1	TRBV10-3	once	CAISEGSTAIEQFF	TGTGCCATCAGTGAGGGTAGCACCGCCATTGAGCAGTTCTTC
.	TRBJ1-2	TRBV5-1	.	CASSPVGASNYGYTF	TGCGCCAGCAGCCCGGTAGGGGCTTCAAACTATGGCTACACCTTC
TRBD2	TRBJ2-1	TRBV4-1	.	CASSPSGGSYNEQFF	TGCGCCAGCAGCCCTAGCGGGGGTTCCTACAATGAGCAGTTCTTC
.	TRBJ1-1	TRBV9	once	CASSVQGSEAFF	TGTGCCAGCAGCGTACAGGGGTCTGAAGCTTTCTTT
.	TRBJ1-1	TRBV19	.	CASSSQANTEAFF	TGTGCCAGTAGTTCGCAGGCGAACACTGAAGCTTTCTTT
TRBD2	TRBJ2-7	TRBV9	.	CASSVEGTSEAYEQYF	TGTGCCAGCAGCGTAGAAGGGACTAGCGAGGCCTACGAGCAGTACTTC
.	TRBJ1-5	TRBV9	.	CASSGQGNQPQHF	TGTGCCAGCAGCGGACAGGGCAATCAGCCCCAGCATTTT
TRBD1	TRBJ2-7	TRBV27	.	CASSSGTGDYEQYF	TGTGCCAGCAGTTCTGGGACAGGGGACTACGAGCAGTACTTC
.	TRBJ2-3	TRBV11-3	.	CASSPGLTDTQYF	TGTGCCAGCAGCCCCGGACTCACAGATACGCAGTATTTT
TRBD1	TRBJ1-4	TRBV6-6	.	CASQATGGEKLFF	TGTGCCAGCCAGGCGACAGGGGGGGAAAAACTGTTTTTT
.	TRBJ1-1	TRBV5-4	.	CASSPGHLNTEAFF	TGTGCCAGCAGCCCTGGACACCTGAACACTGAAGCTTTCTTT